The clone carrying this T cell receptor (beta chain) has a single count. Sequencing used immunoSEQ multiplex PCR; TCRdb keeps in-frame clones, though not all of them. The sample lists some 120,000 clones; around 78% were seen once. The germline V gene has CDR1 SEHNR and CDR2 FQNEAQ (reference sequence). CDR3 length: 15 amino acids. J gave up 1 base and V 5 bases, and 4 bases lay outside the gene matches. The data originate from a study of blood T cell repertoires in COVID-19. The receptor was derived from a young man with acute or convalescent COVID-19. The V and J genes are TRBV7-9 and TRBJ1-2, with 10 bases matching TRBD1. The sample comprised peripheral blood. CDR3 sequence reads: CASSPGQGYNYGYTF. DNA for the CDR3: TGTGCCAGCAGCCCGGGACAGGGGTATAACTATGGCTACACCTTC.